Detailed here is one T cell receptor (beta chain). This record belongs to a study of blood T cell repertoires in COVID-19. Germline CDR1 and CDR2: SGHRS and YFSETQ. The CDR3 is 14 residues long. V gave up 4 bases and J gave up 3 bases, with 14 bases separating them. Original processing methods: Reference gene primer amplification in the assay estimated nucleated cell counts. Only in-frame clones appear in the TCRdb table, and some are missing; sequencing was by immunoSEQ multiplex PCR. V and J calls and clone size are given by that table; D and trimming were obtained from the DNA. The sample includes 250,000 to 300,000 clones, approximately 80% seen only once; the top ten take roughly 4.7%.

The receptor was derived from a man in his forties who had been exposed to COVID-19. Material for sequencing was PBMCs or T cells enriched from blood (not recorded which). The V gene is TRBV5-1, the J gene TRBJ2-7, with D possibly TRBD2 on 6 matching bases. This CDR3 is CASSSGGFLYEQYF. The CDR3 DNA follows: TGCGCCAGCAGCAGCGGAGGGTTCCTCTACGAGCAGTACTTC.